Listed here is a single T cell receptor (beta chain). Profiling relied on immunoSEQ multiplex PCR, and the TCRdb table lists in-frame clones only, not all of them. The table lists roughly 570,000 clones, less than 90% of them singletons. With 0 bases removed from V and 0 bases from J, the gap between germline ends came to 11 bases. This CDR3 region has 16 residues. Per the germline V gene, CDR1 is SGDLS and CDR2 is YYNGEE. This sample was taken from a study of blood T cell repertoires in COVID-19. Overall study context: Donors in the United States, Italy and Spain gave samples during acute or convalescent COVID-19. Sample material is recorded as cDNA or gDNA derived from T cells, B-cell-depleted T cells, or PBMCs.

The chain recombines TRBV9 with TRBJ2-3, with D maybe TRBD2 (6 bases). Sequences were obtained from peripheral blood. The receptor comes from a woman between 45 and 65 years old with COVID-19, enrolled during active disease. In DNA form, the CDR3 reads TGTGCCAGCAGCGTAGAGTCGCGGGGTAGCACAGATACGCAGTATTTT. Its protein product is CASSVESRGSTDTQYF.